The present T cell receptor beta chain was sequenced within a study of cytomegalovirus exposure and HLA in healthy donors. Study-wide points: A previous analysis found most TCR beta V segments productive roughly 87% or roughly 30% of the time.

PCR was performed using 60 Vbeta and 13 Jbeta primers. Repertoires were generated with immunoSEQ multiplex PCR, while TCRdb's copy carries only in-frame clones and drops some. The table lists more than 95,000 clones, 79% of them singletons. V was trimmed by 0 bases and J by 2 bases, leaving 16 bases between them. This CDR3 region has 17 residues. The V gene's germline CDR1 is SGDLS and CDR2 YYNGEE. As to this clone: Antigen: not known.

The clonotype comes from a man aged 45 to 65 in good health and CMV-seropositive. This rearrangement joins TRBV9 to TRBJ2-3; maybe TRBD1 (5 bases). The specimen sequenced was PBMCs. The CDR3 sequence: CASSVGGQPPPTDTQYF. The CDR3 bases are TGTGCCAGCAGCGTAGGGGGCCAACCACCACCCACAGATACGCAGTATTTT. The entire variable domain, with the rest obtained from reference TRBV9 and TRBJ2-3, is as follows: DSGVTQTPKHLITATGQRVTLRCSPRSGDLSVYWYQQSLDQGLQFLIQYYNGEERAKGNILERFSAQQFPDLHSELNLSSLELGDSALYFCASSVGGQPPPTDTQYFGPGTRLTVL.